This TCR beta chain comes out of a study of T cell responses to AZD1222 COVID-19 vaccine. Overall study findings and caveats: Nearly half of spike-specific TCRs reportedly go after variant regions that carry no mutations. Vaccine-related CD4 TCRs covered spike, predominating at 160-218 and 743-854.

Using immunoSEQ multiplex PCR, the repertoire was profiled, and TCRdb retains in-frame clones only, with some absent. The sample carries 90,000 to 120,000 clones, around 90% recorded once. Second-dose groups at about 4 or about 12 weeks were pooled. A word on this clone: The target antigen is unknown.

The sample was peripheral blood, taken 28 days after the second AZD1222 dose. The sequence was collected from an adult who received the AZD1222 COVID-19 vaccine.

The CDR3 nucleotides read TGCGCCAGCACCTCTCTAGCGGGGGGCACAGATACGCAGTATTTT. This gives the protein CASTSLAGGTDTQYF. The chain carries TRBV4-1 and TRBJ2-3, with TRBD2 identical over 10 bases. This CDR3 region has 15 residues. The germline V gene has CDR1 MGHRA and CDR2 YSYEKL. Trimming at V came to 7 bases and at J to 1 base, leaving 5 bases not matched to a gene.